The next 22 T cell receptor beta chains were all read from a single sample in a study of T cell responses to AZD1222 COVID-19 vaccine. Sequencing used immunoSEQ multiplex PCR; TCRdb keeps in-frame clones, though not all of them. Of over 95,000 clones listed, about 83% are singletons. The input for sequencing was peripheral blood, taken on day 0 of AZD1222 vaccination. The receptors here all came from an adult in good health.

The CDR3 sequence: CASSQERLAGVSEQYF. In DNA, the CDR3 is TGCGCCAGCAGCCAAGAACGACTAGCGGGAGTCAGCGAGCAGTACTTC. The rearrangement joins TRBV4-1 to TRBJ2-7; TRBD2 aligns across 12 bases. CDR1 and CDR2 (germline): MGHRA, YSYEKL. This CDR3 has 16 residues. V dropped 0 bases and J dropped 6; count of bases not matched to a gene: 6.

The chain combines TRBV7-9 with TRBJ2-7; TRBD1 matches at 10 bases. The V and J ends lost 5 bases and 7 bases, in that order; junction bases with no gene match: 11. CDR3 size: 15 residues. Germline V gene data show CDR1 as SEHNR and CDR2 as FQNEAQ (reference sequence). The chain's CDR3 is CASSPARDRGHEQYF. CDR3 nucleotide sequence: TGTGCCAGCAGCCCCGCCCGGGACAGGGGCCATGAGCAGTACTTC.

This chain links TRBV2 with TRBJ1-6; 7 positions match TRBD1. Germline trimming cut 6 bases from V and 5 bases from J; bases unmatched to any gene: 7. The CDR3 loop spans 15 amino acids. The germline gives CDR1 SNHLY, CDR2 FYNNEI. The CDR3 DNA sequence: TGTGCCAGCAGGTTGGGACAGCTAAATAATTCACCCCTCCACTTT. Its protein is CASRLGQLNNSPLHF.

The gene calls are TRBV5-4 and TRBJ2-1; the D gene is possibly TRBD2 (5 bases). The CDR3 spans 13 residues. V lost 0 bases, J lost 8 bases, and 9 bases lay in between. The germline V gene has CDR1 SGHNT and CDR2 YYREEE (reference sequence). The CDR3 DNA is TGTGCCAGCAGCTTGGCCCCGAGGGATGAGCAGTTCTTC. The encoded protein is CASSLAPRDEQFF. The full variable domain, in which reference TRBV5-4 and TRBJ2-1 provide the parts outside the CDR3, is ETGVTQSPTHLIKTRGQQVTLRCSSQSGHNTVSWYQQALGQGPQFIFQYYREEENGRGNFPPRFSGLQFPNYSSELNVNALELDDSALYLCASSLAPRDEQFFGPGTRLTVL.

V gene TRBV28 combines with J gene TRBJ2-5, with D perhaps being TRBD1 or TRBD2 (5 bases each). Germline CDR1 and CDR2: MDHEN and SYDVKM. V was shortened by 5 bases and J by 4 bases, with 23 bases between the two germline ends. CDR3 size: 17 residues. CDR3 sequence (DNA): TGTGCCAGCAGTGTGGACTCCAGAAGGAAGAGGGGAGAGACCCAGTACTTC. Protein: CASSVDSRRKRGETQYF.

The chain links TRBV28 to TRBJ2-4; D unresolved. Germline V CDR1 and CDR2: MDHEN, SYDVKM. The germline V and J ends were trimmed by 2 bases and 6 bases, with 20 bases remaining between them. This CDR3 is 17 amino acids long. Here the CDR3 reads CASSLQSRALATNIQYF. CDR3 nucleotides: TGTGCCAGCAGTTTACAGTCGCGCGCGTTGGCAACAAACATTCAGTACTTC.

The CDR3 region is CASTSGDRYNEQFF. In DNA, the CDR3 is TGTGCCAGCACCTCAGGGGATCGCTACAATGAGCAGTTCTTC. The chain couples TRBV11-2 to TRBJ2-1; TRBD1 is a possible D gene (6 bases). The length of the CDR3 is 14 residues. Trimming removed 7 bases from V and 3 bases from J, with 13 bases in between. Germline V lookup: CDR1 SGHAT, CDR2 FQNNGV.

Notes on this clone: Other DNA sequences in the sample encode the same CDR3. V usage is TRBV12-3 or TRBV12-4 and J usage is TRBJ2-5; D uncertain. Trimming pared 1 base from V and 5 bases from J, leaving 2 bases between. This CDR3 is built from 11 residues. CDR3 protein: CASSLGETQYF. The DNA of the CDR3 is TGTGCCAGCAGTTTAGGGGAGACCCAGTACTTC.

This sequence joins TRBV6-5 and TRBJ1-1; 9 nucleotides match TRBD1. In germline, CDR1 is MNHEY, CDR2 SVGAGI. The CDR3 spans 15 residues. V lost 6 bases to trimming and J lost 1 base; unmatched junction nucleotides: 6. CDR3 coding DNA: TGTGCCAGCAGACGGGGACAGGGCGCGAACACTGAAGCTTTCTTT. Protein product: CASRRGQGANTEAFF.

The rearrangement uses TRBV7-6 and TRBJ2-3, with D unresolved. This CDR3 is 12 amino acids long. Deletions cut 3 bases from V and 2 bases from J, with 3 bases between. The germline V gene encodes CDR1 SGHVS and CDR2 FNYEAQ. CDR3 loop: CASSLYTDTQYF. CDR3 sequence (DNA): TGTGCCAGCAGCTTGTACACAGATACGCAGTATTTT.

The chain carries TRBV5-1 and TRBJ2-1, with D possibly TRBD2 on 6 matching bases. This CDR3 is 13 amino acids long. Germline V gene lookup returns CDR1 SGHRS and CDR2 YFSETQ. Trimming shortened V by 6 bases and J by 8 bases, and 15 bases separated the two germline ends. CDR3 nucleotides: TGCGCCAGCACCCGAGGAGGGTACGATGAGCAGTTCTTC. This translates into CASTRGGYDEQFF. Complete variable domain (other parts from reference TRBV5-1 and TRBJ2-1): KAGVTQTPRYLIKTRGQQVTLSCSPISGHRSVSWYQQTPGQGLQFLFEYFSETQRNKGNFPGRFSGRQFSNSRSEMNVSTLELGDSALYLCASTRGGYDEQFFGPGTRLTVL.

CDR3 region: CASSNGRSNQPQHF. CDR3 bases: TGCGCCAGCAGCAACGGACGGAGCAATCAGCCCCAGCATTTT. The chain joins TRBV10-2 to TRBJ1-5; D is undetermined. Between the trimmed V and J ends, which lost 6 bases and 1 base, there was a span of 10 bases. The CDR3 sequence is 14 residues long. CDR1 and CDR2 (germline): WSHSY, SAAADI.

The rearrangement uses TRBV5-1 and TRBJ2-1; 8 bases align to TRBD2. CDR3 length: 14 residues. J was trimmed by 8 bases and V by 3 bases; bases with no gene match: 7. Germline CDR1 SGHRS, CDR2 YFSETQ. CDR3 sequence reads: CASSSREGSDEQFF. CDR3 coding DNA: TGCGCCAGCAGCTCCCGGGAGGGTTCGGATGAGCAGTTCTTC. The whole variable domain, filled in from reference TRBV5-1 and TRBJ2-1, reads KAGVTQTPRYLIKTRGQQVTLSCSPISGHRSVSWYQQTPGQGLQFLFEYFSETQRNKGNFPGRFSGRQFSNSRSEMNVSTLELGDSALYLCASSSREGSDEQFFGPGTRLTVL.

The chain has TRBV6-5 and TRBJ1-5; 8 bases agree with TRBD1. CDR1 and CDR2 (germline): MNHEY, SVGAGI. The CDR3 runs to 14 residues. V gave up 6 bases and J gave up 3 bases; unmatched junction bases: 4. The CDR3 is CASSGQGNNQPQHF. In nucleotides, the CDR3 is TGTGCCAGCAGCGGACAGGGTAACAATCAGCCCCAGCATTTT.

A word on this clone: Additional DNA sequences in this sample encode the identical CDR3. The chain has TRBV12-3 or TRBV12-4 and TRBJ1-5; D call uncertain. V was cut by 2 bases and J by 4 bases, with 6 bases left in between. This CDR3 contains 13 residues. DNA for the CDR3: TGTGCCAGCAGTTTAACAGAGAATCAGCCCCAGCATTTT. This gives the protein CASSLTENQPQHF.

V gene TRBV6-5 combines with J gene TRBJ2-3; D is tentatively TRBD1 or TRBD2 (6 bases each). The CDR3 extends over 13 amino acids. The germline V gene has CDR1 MNHEY and CDR2 SVGAGI. The V gene lost 8 bases and the J gene lost 5 bases, with 14 bases spanning the gap. CDR3 residues: CASSRRGRDTQYF. The CDR3 bases are TGTGCCAGCTCCCGCCGGGGGCGAGATACGCAGTATTTT.

V gene TRBV16 combines with J gene TRBJ2-1, with D uncertain. The CDR3 has 13 residues. Germline CDR1 reads KGHSY; CDR2 reads FQNENV. V was trimmed by 4 bases and J by 6 bases, leaving 10 bases between them. DNA for the CDR3: TGTGCCAGCAGCCGCTCTACGAGCAATGAGCAGTTCTTC. Its translation is CASSRSTSNEQFF.

The chain is built from TRBV11-1 and TRBJ2-1, with D hard to call. This CDR3 contains 14 residues. The germline CDR1 and CDR2 sequences are SGHAT and FQDESV (reference sequence). V dropped 0 bases and J dropped 5 bases, with 8 bases sitting between them. The CDR3 sequence is CASSLAYSNNEQFF. The CDR3 DNA sequence: TGTGCCAGCAGCTTAGCGTACAGCAACAATGAGCAGTTCTTC.

With regard to this clone: Other DNA sequences within the sample encode an identical CDR3. This sequence joins TRBV7-9 and TRBJ2-7; no clear D gene. The germline CDR1 and CDR2 sequences are SEHNR and FQNEAQ (reference sequence). This CDR3 is built from 11 residues. Trimming shortened V by 4 bases and J by 6 bases, and 7 bases separated the two germline ends. As DNA, the CDR3 is TGTGCCAGCAGCTCCTGGGGCGAGCAGTACTTC. This codes for CASSSWGEQYF.

This chain joins TRBV9 and TRBJ2-2, with 11 bases that match TRBD2. V dropped 0 bases and J dropped 6; count of bases not matched to a gene: 4. Germline CDR1 reads SGDLS; CDR2 reads YYNGEE. The CDR3 sequence is 16 residues long. In DNA form, the CDR3 reads TGTGCCAGCAGCGTAGTTCTAGCGGGAGGAGCCGGGGAGCTGTTTTTT. This translates into CASSVVLAGGAGELFF.

The rearrangement uses TRBV2 and TRBJ1-2; 8 nucleotides match TRBD1. V shed 1 base, J shed 4 bases, and the junction held 2 bases outside the gene matches. Germline CDR1 reads SNHLY; CDR2 reads FYNNEI. This CDR3 contains 14 residues. The CDR3 DNA is TGTGCCAGCAGTGAAGTGGGACAGGTCTATGGCTACACCTTC. It translates to CASSEVGQVYGYTF.

This clone showed up just once. The V call is TRBV5-4, the J call TRBJ1-2; 9 positions agree with TRBD1. CDR1 and CDR2 (germline): SGHNT, YYREEE (reference sequence). The CDR3 has 14 amino acids. With V trimmed by 7 bases and J by 4 bases, 8 bases remained unmatched. The CDR3 DNA is TGTGCCAGCTTCCACCCGGGACAGGGCTATGGCTACACCTTC. Its protein product is CASFHPGQGYGYTF.